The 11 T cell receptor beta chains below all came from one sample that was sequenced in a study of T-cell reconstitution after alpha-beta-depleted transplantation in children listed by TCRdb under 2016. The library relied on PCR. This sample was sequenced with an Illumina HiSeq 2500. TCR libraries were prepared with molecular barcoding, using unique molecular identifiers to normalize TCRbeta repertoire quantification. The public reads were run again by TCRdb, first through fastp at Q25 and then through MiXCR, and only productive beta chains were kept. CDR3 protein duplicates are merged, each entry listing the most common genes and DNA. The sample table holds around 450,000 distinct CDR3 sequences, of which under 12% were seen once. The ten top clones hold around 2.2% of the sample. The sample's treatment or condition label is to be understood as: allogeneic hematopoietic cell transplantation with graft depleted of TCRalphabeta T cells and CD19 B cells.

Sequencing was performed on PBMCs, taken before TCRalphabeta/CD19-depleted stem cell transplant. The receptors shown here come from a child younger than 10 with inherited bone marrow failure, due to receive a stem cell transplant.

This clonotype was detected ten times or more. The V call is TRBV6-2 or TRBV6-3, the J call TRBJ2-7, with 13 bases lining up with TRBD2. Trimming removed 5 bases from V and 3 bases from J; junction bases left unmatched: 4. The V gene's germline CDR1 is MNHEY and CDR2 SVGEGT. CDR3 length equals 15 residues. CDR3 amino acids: CASSDWTSGSYEQYF. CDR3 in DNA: TGTGCCAGCAGTGATTGGACTAGCGGGAGCTACGAGCAGTACTTC.

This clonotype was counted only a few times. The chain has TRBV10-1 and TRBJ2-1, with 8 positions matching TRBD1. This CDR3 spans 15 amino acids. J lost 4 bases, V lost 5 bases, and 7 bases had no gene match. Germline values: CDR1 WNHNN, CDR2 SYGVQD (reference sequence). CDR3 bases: TGCGCCAGCAGTCGGATGGGGGACAGGTACAATGAGCAGTTCTTC. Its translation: CASSRMGDRYNEQFF.

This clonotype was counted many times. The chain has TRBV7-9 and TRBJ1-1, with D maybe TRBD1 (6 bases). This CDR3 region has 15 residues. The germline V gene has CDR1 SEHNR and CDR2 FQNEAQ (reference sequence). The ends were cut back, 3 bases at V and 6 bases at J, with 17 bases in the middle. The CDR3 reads CASSFLQGLDAEAFF. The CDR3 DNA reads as TGTGCCAGCAGCTTTTTACAGGGACTTGACGCTGAAGCTTTCTTT.

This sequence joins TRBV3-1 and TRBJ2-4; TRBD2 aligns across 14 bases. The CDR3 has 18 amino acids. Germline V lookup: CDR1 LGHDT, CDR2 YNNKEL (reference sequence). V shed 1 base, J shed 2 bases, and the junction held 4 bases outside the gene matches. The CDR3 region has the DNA TGTGCCAGCAGCCAAGGACTAGCGGGAGGGCCCCCCAAAAACATTCAGTACTTC. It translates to CASSQGLAGGPPKNIQYF.

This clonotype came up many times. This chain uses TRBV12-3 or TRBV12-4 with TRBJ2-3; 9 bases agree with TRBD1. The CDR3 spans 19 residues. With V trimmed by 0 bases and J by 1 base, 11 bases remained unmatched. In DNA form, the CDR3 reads TGTGCCAGCAGTTTAGCCTTCTTCGGGGACAGGGAGGGCACAGATACGCAGTATTTT. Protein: CASSLAFFGDREGTDTQYF.

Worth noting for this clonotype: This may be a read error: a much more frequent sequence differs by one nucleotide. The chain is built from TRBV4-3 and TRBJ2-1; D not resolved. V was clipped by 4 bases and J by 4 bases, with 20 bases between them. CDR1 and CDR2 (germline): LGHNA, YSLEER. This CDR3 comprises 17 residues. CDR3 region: CASSLRAVGPSYNEQFF. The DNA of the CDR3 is TGCGCCAGCAGCCTCCGGGCAGTAGGCCCCAGTTACAATGAGCAGTTCTTC.

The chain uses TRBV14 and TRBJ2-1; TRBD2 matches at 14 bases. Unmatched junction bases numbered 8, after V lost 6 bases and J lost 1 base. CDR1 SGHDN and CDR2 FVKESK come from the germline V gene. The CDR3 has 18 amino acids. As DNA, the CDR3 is TGTGCCAGCAGTCTTGGGACTAGCGGGAGTCGATCCTACAATGAGCAGTTCTTC. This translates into CASSLGTSGSRSYNEQFF. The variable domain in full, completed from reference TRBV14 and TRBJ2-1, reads EAGVTQFPSHSVIEKGQTVTLRCDPISGHDNLYWYRRVMGKEIKFLLHFVKESKQDESGMPNNRFLAERTGGTYSTLKVQPAELEDSGVYFCASSLGTSGSRSYNEQFFGPGTRLTVL.

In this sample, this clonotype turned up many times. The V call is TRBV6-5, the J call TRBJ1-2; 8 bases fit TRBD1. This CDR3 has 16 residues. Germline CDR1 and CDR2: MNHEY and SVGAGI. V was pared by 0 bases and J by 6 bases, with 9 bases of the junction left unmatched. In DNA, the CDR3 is TGTGCCAGCAGTTACTCGGCAGGGGGCCGATTTGATGGCTACACCTTC. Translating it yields CASSYSAGGRFDGYTF.

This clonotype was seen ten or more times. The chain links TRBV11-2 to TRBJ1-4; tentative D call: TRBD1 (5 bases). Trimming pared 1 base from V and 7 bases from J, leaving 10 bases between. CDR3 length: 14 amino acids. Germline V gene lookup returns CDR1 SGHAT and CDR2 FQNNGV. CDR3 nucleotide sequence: TGTGCCAGCAGCTTAGCAGGGTTGGGTGAAAAACTGTTTTTT. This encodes CASSLAGLGEKLFF.

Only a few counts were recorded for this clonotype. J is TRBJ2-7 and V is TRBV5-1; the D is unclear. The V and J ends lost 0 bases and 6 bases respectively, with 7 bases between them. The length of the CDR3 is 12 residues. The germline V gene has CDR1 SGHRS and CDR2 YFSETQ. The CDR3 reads CASSLEWGEQYF. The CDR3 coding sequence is TGCGCCAGCAGCTTGGAATGGGGCGAGCAGTACTTC. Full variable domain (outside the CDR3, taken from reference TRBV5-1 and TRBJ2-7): KAGVTQTPRYLIKTRGQQVTLSCSPISGHRSVSWYQQTPGQGLQFLFEYFSETQRNKGNFPGRFSGRQFSNSRSEMNVSTLELGDSALYLCASSLEWGEQYFGPGTRLTVT.

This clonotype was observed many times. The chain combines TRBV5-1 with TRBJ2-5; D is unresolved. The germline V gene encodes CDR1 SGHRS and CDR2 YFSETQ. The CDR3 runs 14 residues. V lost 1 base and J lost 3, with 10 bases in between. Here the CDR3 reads CASSLSRAKETQYF. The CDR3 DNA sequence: TGCGCCAGCAGCTTGTCCCGGGCAAAAGAGACCCAGTACTTC.